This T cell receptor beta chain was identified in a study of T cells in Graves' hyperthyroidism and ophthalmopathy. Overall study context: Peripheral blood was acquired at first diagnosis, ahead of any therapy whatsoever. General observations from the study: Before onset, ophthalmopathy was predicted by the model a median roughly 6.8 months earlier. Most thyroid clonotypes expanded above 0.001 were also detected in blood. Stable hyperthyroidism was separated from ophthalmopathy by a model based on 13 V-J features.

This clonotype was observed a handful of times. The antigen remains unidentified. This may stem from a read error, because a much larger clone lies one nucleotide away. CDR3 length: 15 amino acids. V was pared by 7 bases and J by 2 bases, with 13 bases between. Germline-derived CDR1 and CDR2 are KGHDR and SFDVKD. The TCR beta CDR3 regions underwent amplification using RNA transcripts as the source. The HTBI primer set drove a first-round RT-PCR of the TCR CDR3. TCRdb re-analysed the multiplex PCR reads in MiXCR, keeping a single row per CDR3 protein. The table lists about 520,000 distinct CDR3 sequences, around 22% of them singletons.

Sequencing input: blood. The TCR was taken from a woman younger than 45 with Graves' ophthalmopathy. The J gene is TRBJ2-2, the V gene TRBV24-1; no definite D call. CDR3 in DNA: TGTGCCACCAGCATTACGGACGCAAACACCGGGGAGCTGTTTTTT. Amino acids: CATSITDANTGELFF.